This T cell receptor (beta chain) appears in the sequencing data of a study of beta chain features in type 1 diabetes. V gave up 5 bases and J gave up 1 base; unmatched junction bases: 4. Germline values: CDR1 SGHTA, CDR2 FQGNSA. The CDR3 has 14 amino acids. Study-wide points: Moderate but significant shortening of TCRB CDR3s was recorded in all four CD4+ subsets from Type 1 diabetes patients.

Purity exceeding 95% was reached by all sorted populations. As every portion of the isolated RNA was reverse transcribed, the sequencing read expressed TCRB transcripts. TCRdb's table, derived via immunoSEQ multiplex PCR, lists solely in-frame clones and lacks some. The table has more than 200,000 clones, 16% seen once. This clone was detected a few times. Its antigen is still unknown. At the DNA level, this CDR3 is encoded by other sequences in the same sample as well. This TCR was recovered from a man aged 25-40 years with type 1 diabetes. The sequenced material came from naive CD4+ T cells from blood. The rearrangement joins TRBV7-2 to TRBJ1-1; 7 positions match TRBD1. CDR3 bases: TGTGCCAGCAGCCCTGGGACAGCGAACACTGAAGCTTTCTTT. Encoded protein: CASSPGTANTEAFF.